This TCR beta chain came from a study of vaccination effects on CD4 cells after COVID-19. Libraries were prepared by immunoSEQ multiplex PCR; TCRdb keeps only in-frame clonotypes and omits some of them. The data hold around 44,000 clones, with more than 65% observed a single time. The culture ran for under eleven days, and then CD4+ T cells were isolated. A PCR test confirmed that the person had SARS-CoV-2 infection between March and December 2020. The cohort was immunized with two doses of either the BNT162b2 or mRNA-1273 vaccine. Replacing half the medium with IL-2 medium was done on days 3 and 7. Germline CDR1 reads MNHEY; CDR2 reads SVGAGI. Germline trimming cut 7 bases from V and 0 bases from J; bases unmatched to any gene: 5. The CDR3 totals 15 residues. On this clone: Antigen: not known.

This TCR came from a human donor who had a prior SARS-CoV-2 infection. This material consisted of CD4+ T cells from PBMCs cultured without peptide, taken after COVID-19 vaccination. The chain joins TRBV6-5 to TRBJ2-7, with 11 bases aligning to TRBD2. This chain's CDR3 is CASTKTSGSSYEQYF. CDR3 nucleotides: TGTGCCAGCACCAAAACTAGCGGGAGCTCCTACGAGCAGTACTTC.